This TCR beta chain was recorded in a study of blood T cell repertoires in COVID-19. The overall study: Researchers got acute and convalescent COVID-19 samples from the United States, Italy and Spain.

Repertoires were generated with immunoSEQ multiplex PCR, while TCRdb's copy carries only in-frame clones and drops some. This table holds about 69,000 clones, approximately 85% found once. This CDR3 is 12 amino acids long. Germline V gene data show CDR1 as SGHTA and CDR2 as FQGNSA. Trimming stripped 5 bases from V and 9 bases from J, with 8 bases between. Material for sequencing was peripheral blood. This TCR derives from a man older than 75 with acute or convalescent COVID-19. The chain has TRBV7-2 and TRBJ1-6, with D uncertain. This CDR3 is CASSHAFSPLHF. CDR3 DNA: TGTGCCAGCAGCCACGCGTTTTCACCCCTCCACTTT.